This TCR beta chain was retrieved from a study of T cell repertoires in ileal Crohn's disease. The ends were cut back, 4 bases at V and 2 bases at J, with 9 bases in the middle. CDR3 length: 13 amino acids. CDR1 is LGHNT, CDR2 FRNRAP, per germline. Profiled with immunoSEQ multiplex PCR; TCRdb holds only in-frame clones, not every one. This table holds around 15,000 clones, less than 85% found once. Sequenced input: ileal tissue. This chain joins TRBV12-5 and TRBJ2-7, with D perhaps TRBD1 (5 bases). This clonotype originated in an adult with Crohn's disease. The CDR3 bases are TGTGCTAGTGGTTACGGACACCCCTACGAGCAGTACTTC. Protein sequence: CASGYGHPYEQYF.